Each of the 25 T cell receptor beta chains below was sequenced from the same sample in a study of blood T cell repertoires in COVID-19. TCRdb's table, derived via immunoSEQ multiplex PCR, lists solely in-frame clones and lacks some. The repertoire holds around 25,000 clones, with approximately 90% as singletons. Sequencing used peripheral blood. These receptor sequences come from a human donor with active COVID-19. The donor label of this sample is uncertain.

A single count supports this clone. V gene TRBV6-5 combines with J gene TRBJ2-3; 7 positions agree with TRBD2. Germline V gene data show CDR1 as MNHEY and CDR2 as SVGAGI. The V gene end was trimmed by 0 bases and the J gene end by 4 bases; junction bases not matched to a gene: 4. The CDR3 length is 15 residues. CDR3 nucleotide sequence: TGTGCCAGCAGTTACTCGACTAGCTCGGCAGATACGCAGTATTTT. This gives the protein CASSYSTSSADTQYF.

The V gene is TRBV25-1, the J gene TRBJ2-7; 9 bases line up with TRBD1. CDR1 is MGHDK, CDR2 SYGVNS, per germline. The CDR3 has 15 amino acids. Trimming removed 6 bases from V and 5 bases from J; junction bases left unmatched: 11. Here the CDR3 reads CASSQPGTGSNEQYF. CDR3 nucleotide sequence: TGTGCCAGCAGCCAACCCGGGACAGGGAGCAACGAGCAGTACTTC.

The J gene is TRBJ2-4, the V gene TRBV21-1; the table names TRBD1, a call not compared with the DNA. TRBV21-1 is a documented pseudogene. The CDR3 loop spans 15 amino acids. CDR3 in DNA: TGTGCCAATTCGGACAGGCAAGTTGGCAAAAACATTCAGTACTTC. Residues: CANSDRQVGKNIQYF.

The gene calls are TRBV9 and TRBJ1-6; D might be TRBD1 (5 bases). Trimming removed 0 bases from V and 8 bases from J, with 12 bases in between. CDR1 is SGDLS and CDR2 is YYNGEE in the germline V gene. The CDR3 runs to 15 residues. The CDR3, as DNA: TGTGCCAGCAGCGTAGCTTCCCGGGGGGATTCACCCCTCCACTTT. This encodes CASSVASRGDSPLHF. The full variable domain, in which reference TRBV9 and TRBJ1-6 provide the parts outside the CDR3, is DSGVTQTPKHLITATGQRVTLRCSPRSGDLSVYWYQQSLDQGLQFLIQYYNGEERAKGNILERFSAQQFPDLHSELNLSSLELGDSALYFCASSVASRGDSPLHFGNGTRLTVT.

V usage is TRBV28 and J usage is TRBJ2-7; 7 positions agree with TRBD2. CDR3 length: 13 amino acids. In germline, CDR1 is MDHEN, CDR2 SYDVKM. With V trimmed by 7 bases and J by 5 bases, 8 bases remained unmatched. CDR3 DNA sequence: TGTGCCAGCACTCGCGGGGGTAAAGACGAGCAGTACTTC. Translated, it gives CASTRGGKDEQYF.

The CDR3 DNA is TGCAGCGTTGTGAAAGGACAGGGAGCCAAAAACATTCAGTACTTC. Its protein is CSVVKGQGAKNIQYF. V gene TRBV29-1 combines with J gene TRBJ2-4; 8 positions match TRBD1. The CDR3 spans 15 residues. The ends lost 4 bases at V and 0 bases at J; junction bases unmatched: 5. Germline loops: CDR1 SQVTM, CDR2 ANQGSEA.

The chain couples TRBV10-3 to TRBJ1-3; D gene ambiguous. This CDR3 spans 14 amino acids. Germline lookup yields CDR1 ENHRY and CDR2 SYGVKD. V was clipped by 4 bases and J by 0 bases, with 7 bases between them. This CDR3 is CAISVSNSGNTIYF. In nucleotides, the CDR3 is TGTGCCATCAGTGTTAGCAACTCTGGAAACACCATATATTTT.

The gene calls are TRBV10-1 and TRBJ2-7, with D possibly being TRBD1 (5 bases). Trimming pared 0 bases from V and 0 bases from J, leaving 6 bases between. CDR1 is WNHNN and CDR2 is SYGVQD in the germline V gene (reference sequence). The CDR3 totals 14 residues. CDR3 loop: CASSESGDSYEQYF. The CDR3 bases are TGCGCCAGCAGTGAGTCAGGGGACTCCTACGAGCAGTACTTC.

CDR3 DNA: TGTGCCAGCAGCGAAAAGACAGCCACAGATACGCAGTATTTT. Translation: CASSEKTATDTQYF. The genes are TRBV9 and TRBJ2-3, with TRBD1 as a possible D gene (5 bases). This CDR3 is 14 amino acids long. Per the germline V gene, CDR1 is SGDLS and CDR2 is YYNGEE. With 3 bases removed from V and 2 bases from J, the gap between germline ends came to 10 bases.

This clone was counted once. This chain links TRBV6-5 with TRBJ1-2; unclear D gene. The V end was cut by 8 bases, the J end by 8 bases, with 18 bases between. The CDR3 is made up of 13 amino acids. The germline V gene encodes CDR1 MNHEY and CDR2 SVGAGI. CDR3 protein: CASRLGSSFGYTF. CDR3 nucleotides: TGTGCCAGCCGCTTGGGCAGCTCGTTCGGCTACACCTTC.

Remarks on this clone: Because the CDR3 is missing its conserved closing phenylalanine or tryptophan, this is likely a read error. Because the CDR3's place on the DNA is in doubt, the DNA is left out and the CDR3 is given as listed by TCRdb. Here the CDR3 reads CASSSDRDKPIKS. V is TRBV11-3 and J is TRBJ1-2; the table's D call, TRBD1, has no DNA check behind it. The germline V gene encodes CDR1 SGHNT and CDR2 YENEEA. The CDR3 is 13 residues long, ends included.

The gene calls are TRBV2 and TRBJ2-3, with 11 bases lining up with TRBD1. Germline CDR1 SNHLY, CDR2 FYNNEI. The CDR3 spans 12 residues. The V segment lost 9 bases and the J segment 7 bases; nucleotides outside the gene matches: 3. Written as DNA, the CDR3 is TGTGCCAGGGGGGACAGGGGGTATACGCAGTATTTT. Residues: CARGDRGYTQYF. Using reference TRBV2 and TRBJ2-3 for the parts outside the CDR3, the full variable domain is EPEVTQTPSHQVTQMGQEVILRCVPISNHLYFYWYRQILGQKVEFLVSFYNNEISEKSEIFDDQFSVERPDGSNFTLKIRSTKLEDSAMYFCARGDRGYTQYFGPGTRLTVL.

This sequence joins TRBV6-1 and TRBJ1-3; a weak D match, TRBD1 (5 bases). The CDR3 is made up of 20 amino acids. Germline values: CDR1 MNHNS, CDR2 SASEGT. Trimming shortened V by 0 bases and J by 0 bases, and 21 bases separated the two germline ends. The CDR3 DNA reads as TGTGCCAGCAGTGAAGCCGTGGTTAGCGGGGCACCGCTCTCTGGAAACACCATATATTTT. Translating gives CASSEAVVSGAPLSGNTIYF.

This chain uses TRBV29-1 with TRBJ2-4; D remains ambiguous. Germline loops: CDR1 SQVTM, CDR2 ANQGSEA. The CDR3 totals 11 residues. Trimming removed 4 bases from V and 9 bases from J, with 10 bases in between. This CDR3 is CSVVYFAIQYF. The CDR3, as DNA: TGCAGCGTTGTCTATTTCGCCATTCAGTACTTC.

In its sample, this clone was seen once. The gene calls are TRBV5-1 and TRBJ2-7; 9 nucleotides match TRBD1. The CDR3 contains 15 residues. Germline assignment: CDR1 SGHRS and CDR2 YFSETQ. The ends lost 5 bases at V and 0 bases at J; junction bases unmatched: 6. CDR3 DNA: TGCGCCAGCAGTATGGGACAGGGATTCTCCTACGAGCAGTACTTC. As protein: CASSMGQGFSYEQYF.

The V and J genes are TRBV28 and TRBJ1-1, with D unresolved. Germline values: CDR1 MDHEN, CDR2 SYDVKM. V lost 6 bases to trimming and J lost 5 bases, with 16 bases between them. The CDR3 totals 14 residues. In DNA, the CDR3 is TGTGCCAGCAGAACTTTGGTACGGGATACTGAAGCTTTCTTT. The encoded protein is CASRTLVRDTEAFF.

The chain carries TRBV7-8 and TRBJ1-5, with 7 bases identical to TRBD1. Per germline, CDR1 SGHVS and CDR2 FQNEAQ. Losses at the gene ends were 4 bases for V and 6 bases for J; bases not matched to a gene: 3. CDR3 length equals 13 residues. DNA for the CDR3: TGTGCCAGCAGCTCAGGGGGATTTCAGCCCCAGCATTTT. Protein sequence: CASSSGGFQPQHF.

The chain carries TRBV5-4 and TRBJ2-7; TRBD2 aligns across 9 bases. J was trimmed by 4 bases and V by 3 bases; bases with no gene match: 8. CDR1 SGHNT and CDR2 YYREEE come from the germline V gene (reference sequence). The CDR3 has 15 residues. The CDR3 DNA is TGTGCCAGCAGCTCCCAGCGGGAGGTAGGGTACGAGCAGTACTTC. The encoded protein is CASSSQREVGYEQYF. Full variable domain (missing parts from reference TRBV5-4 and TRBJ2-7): ETGVTQSPTHLIKTRGQQVTLRCSSQSGHNTVSWYQQALGQGPQFIFQYYREEENGRGNFPPRFSGLQFPNYSSELNVNALELDDSALYLCASSSQREVGYEQYFGPGTRLTVT.

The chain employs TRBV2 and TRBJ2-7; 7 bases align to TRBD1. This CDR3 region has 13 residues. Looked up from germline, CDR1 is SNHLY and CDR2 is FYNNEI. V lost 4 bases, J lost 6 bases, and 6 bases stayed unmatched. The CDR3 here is CASSAGTESEQYF. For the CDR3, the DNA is TGTGCCAGCAGTGCGGGGACAGAATCCGAGCAGTACTTC.

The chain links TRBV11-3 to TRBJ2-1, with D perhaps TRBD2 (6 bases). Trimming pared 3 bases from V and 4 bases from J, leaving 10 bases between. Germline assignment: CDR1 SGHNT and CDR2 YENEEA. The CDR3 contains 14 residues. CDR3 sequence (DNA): TGTGCCAGCAGCTTCGCGCGGGGTTACAATGAGCAGTTCTTC. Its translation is CASSFARGYNEQFF. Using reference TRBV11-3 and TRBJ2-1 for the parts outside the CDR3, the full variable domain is EAGVVQSPRYKIIEKKQPVAFWCNPISGHNTLYWYLQNLGQGPELLIRYENEEAVDDSQLPKDRFSAERLKGVDSTLKIQPAELGDSAVYLCASSFARGYNEQFFGPGTRLTVL.

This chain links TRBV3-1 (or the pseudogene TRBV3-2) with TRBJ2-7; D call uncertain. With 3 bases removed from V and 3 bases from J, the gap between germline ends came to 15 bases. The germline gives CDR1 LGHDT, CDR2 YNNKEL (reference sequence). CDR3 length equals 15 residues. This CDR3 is CASSQLSSARYEQYF. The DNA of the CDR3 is TGTGCCAGCAGCCAGCTCTCTAGTGCGCGCTACGAGCAGTACTTC.

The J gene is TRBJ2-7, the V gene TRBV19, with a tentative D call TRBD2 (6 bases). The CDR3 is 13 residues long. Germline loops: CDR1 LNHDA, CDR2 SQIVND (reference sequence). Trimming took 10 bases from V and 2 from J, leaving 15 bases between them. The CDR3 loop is CATGTALTYEQYF. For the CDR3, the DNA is TGTGCCACTGGGACTGCACTGACCTACGAGCAGTACTTC.

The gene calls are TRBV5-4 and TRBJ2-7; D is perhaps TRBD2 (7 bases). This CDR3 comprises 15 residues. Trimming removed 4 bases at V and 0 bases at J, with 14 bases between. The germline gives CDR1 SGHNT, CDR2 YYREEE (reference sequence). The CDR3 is CASSPAGASSYEQYF. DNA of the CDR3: TGTGCCAGCAGCCCGGCGGGGGCTAGCTCCTACGAGCAGTACTTC.

The CDR3 protein is CASSPLYDQPQHF. For the CDR3, the DNA is TGTGCCAGCAGTCCCCTGTATGATCAGCCCCAGCATTTT. V gene TRBV28 combines with J gene TRBJ1-5; D unclear. This CDR3 contains 13 residues. Germline V gives CDR1 MDHEN, CDR2 SYDVKM. Trimming took 5 bases from V and 5 from J, leaving 10 bases between them.

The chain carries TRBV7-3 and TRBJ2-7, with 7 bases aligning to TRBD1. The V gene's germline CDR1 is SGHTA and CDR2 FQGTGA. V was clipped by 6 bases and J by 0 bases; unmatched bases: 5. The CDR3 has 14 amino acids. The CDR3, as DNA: TGTGCCAGCAGTCAAGGGGGCAGCTCCTACGAGCAGTACTTC. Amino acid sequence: CASSQGGSSYEQYF.